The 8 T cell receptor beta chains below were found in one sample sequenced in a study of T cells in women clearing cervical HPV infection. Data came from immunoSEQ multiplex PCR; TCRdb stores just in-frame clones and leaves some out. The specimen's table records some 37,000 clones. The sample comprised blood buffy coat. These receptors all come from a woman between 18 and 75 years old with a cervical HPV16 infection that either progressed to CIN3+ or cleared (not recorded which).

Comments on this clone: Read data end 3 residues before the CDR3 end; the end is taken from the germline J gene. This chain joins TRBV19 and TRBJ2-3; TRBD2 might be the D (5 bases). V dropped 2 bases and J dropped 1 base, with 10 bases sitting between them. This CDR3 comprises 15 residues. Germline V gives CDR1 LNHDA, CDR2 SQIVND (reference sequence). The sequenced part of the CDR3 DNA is TGTGCCAGTAGTATACGAGGGTACGGCACAGATACG. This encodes CASSIRGYGTDT. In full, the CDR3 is CASSIRGYGTDTQYF.

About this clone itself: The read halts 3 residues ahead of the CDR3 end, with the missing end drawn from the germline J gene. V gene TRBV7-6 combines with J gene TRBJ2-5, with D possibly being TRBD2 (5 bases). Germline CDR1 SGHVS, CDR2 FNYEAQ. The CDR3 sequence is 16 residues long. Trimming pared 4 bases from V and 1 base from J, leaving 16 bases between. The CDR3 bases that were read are TGTGCCAGCAGCTCCGGACTGACTATAACCCAAGAGACC. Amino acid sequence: CASSSGLTITQET. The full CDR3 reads CASSSGLTITQETQYF.

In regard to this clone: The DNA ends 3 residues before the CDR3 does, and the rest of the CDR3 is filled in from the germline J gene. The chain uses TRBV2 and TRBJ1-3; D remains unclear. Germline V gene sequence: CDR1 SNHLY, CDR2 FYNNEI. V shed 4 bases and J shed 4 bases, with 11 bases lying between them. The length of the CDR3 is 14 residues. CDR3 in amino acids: CASSGRQRGNTIYF. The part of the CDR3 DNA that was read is TGTGCCAGCAGTGGTAGACAACGGGGAAACACC.

This CDR3 is CARILQGTGELFF. The covered CDR3 bases are TGCGCCAGGATATTACAGGGCACCGGGGAG. The chain employs TRBV10-1 and TRBJ2-2; a weak D match, TRBD1 (6 bases). Read data end 3 residues before the CDR3 end; the end is taken from the germline J gene. In germline, CDR1 is WNHNN, CDR2 SYGVQD (reference sequence). Trimming removed 9 bases at V and 4 bases at J, with 12 bases between. CDR3 length: 13 residues.

CDR3 amino acids: CSADRARAFF. CDR3 bases read: TGCAGTGCTGACAGGGCCCGG. This chain links TRBV20-1 with TRBJ1-1; 7 bases are shared with TRBD1. The read comes to an end 3 residues before the CDR3 does, leaving the germline J gene to fill in the end. CDR3 length: 10 residues. Germline V CDR1 and CDR2: DFQATT, SNEGSKA (reference sequence).

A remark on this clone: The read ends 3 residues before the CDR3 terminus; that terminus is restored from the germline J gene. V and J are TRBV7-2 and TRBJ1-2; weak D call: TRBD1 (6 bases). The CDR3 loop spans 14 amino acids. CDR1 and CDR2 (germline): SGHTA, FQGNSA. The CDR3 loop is CATSQRGANFDYTF. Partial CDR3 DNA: TGTGCCACCTCGCAACGGGGGGCGAATTTTGAC.

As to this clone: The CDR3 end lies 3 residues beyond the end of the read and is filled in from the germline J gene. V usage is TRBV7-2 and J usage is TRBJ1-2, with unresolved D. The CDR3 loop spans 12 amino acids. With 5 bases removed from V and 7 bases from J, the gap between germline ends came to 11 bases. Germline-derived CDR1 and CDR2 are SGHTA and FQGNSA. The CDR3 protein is CASSTQSGGYTF. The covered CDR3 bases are TGTGCCAGCAGCACTCAGTCGGGTGGC.

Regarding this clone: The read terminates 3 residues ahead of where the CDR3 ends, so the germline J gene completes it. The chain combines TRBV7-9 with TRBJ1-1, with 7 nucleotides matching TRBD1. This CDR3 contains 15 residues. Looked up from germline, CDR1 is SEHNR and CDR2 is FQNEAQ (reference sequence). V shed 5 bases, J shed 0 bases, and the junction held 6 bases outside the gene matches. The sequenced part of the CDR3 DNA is TGTGCCAGCAGCCCAGGTGGGACAGTGAACACTGAA. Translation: CASSPGGTVNTE. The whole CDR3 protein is CASSPGGTVNTEAFF.